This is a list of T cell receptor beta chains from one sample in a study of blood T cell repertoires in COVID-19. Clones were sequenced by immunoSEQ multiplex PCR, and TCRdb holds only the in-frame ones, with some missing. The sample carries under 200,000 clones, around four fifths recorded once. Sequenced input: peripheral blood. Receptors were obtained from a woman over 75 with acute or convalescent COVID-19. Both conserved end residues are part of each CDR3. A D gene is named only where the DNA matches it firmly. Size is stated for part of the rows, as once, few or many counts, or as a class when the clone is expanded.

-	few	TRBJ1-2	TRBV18	TGTGCCAGCTCAGGACAGACGGTCCACTATGGCTACACCTTC	CASSGQTVHYGYTF
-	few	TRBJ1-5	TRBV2	TGTGCCAGCACTCCGGACGGACTTAGCAATCAGCCCCAGCATTTT	CASTPDGLSNQPQHF
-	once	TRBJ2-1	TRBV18	TGTGCCAGCTCACCACCGCACGGGGACAATGAGCAGTTCTTC	CASSPPHGDNEQFF
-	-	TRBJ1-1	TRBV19	TGTGCCAGTAGTTTGTCGGCAGGGGACACTGAAGCTTTCTTT	CASSLSAGDTEAFF
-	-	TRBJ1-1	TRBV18	TGTGCCAGCTCACGATCGCAAGAGGGCACTGAAGCTTTCTTT	CASSRSQEGTEAFF
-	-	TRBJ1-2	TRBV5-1	TGCGCCAGCAGCTATGGTGGCGGCCATGGCTACACCTTC	CASSYGGGHGYTF
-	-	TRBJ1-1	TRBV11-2	TGTGCCAGCAGCAAACAGGAAACTGCTGAAGCTTTCTTT	CASSKQETAEAFF
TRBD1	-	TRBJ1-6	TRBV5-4	TGTGCCAGCAGCTACCCGGACAGGAATAATTCACCCCTCCACTTT	CASSYPDRNNSPLHF
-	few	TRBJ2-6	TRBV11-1	TGTGCCAGCAGCCACAGGGACTCTGGGGCCAACGTCCTGACTTTC	CASSHRDSGANVLTF
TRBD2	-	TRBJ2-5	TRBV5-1	TGCGCCAGCAGCTCCTGGGGAGGGGTTGACGAGACCCAGTACTTC	CASSSWGGVDETQYF
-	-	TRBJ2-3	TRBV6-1	TGTGCCAGCAGTGAAGCGTACAGGATAACAGATACGCAGTATTTT	CASSEAYRITDTQYF
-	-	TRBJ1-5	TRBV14	TGTGCCAGCAGTCATCGGTACGGTCAGCCCCAGCATTTT	CASSHRYGQPQHF
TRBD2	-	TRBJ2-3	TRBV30	TGTGCCTGGAGTGGAGGGCGGGGGGGCACAGATACGCAGTATTTT	CAWSGGRGGTDTQYF
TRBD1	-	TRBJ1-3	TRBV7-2	TGTGCCAGCAGCTTCGGACAGGGAACAAACACCATATATTTT	CASSFGQGTNTIYF
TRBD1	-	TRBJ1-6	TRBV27	TGTGCCAGCAGTTTACAGGGGGCTTTCGGTAATTCACCCCTCCACTTT	CASSLQGAFGNSPLHF
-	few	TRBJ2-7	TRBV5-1	TGCGCCAGCAGCTCAGATGACAACTCCTACGAGCAGTACTTC	CASSSDDNSYEQYF
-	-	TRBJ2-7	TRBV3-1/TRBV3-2	TGTGCCAGCAGCCAATCGAGGGAGCAGTACTTC	CASSQSREQYF
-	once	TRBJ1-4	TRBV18	TGTGCCAGCTCACCACCATCGGCTAATGAAAAACTGTTTTTT	CASSPPSANEKLFF
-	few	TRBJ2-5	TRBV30	TGTGCCCGGGATGGGGGGGCGAGGGAGACCCAGTACTTC	CARDGGARETQYF
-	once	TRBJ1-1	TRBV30	TGTGCCTGGAGCGTGGGGCCGGAGGGATCTGAAGCTTTCTTT	CAWSVGPEGSEAFF
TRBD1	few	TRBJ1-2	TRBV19	TGTGCCAGTAGTATTTTGGGGACAGAACACTATGGCTACACCTTC	CASSILGTEHYGYTF
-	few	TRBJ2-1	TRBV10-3	TGTGCCACCGGCGCCACTAGCCAAAAGGACTACAATGAGCAGTTCTTC	CATGATSQKDYNEQFF
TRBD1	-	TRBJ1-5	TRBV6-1	TGTGCCAGCAGTGAAGTGGGGACAGGGGATGTTGGGCCCCAGCATTTT	CASSEVGTGDVGPQHF
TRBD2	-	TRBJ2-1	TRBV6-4	TGTGCCAGCAGGAAAACTAGCGGGCACAATGAGCAGTTCTTC	CASRKTSGHNEQFF
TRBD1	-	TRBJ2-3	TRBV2	TGTGCCAGCATCATGGACAGGGGGGCAGATACGCAGTATTTT	CASIMDRGADTQYF
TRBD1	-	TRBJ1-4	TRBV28	TGTGCCAGCAGCGGCACAGGGGGGGTTAATGAAAAACTGTTTTTT	CASSGTGGVNEKLFF
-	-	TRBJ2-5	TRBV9	TGTGCCAGCAGCGATCCCGCCGCTGACCCTTCGGAGGAGACCCAGTACTTC	CASSDPAADPSEETQYF
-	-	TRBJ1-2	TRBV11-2	TGTGCCAGCAGCCCCTCTCTCGTCCCAGTTGACTATGGCTACACCTTC	CASSPSLVPVDYGYTF
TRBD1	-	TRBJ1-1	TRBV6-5	TGTGCCAGCAGGACCCCCGGACAGGGGAGCACTGAAGCTTTCTTT	CASRTPGQGSTEAFF
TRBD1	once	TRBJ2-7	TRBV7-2	TGTGCCAGCAGCTCCTCCGACAGGGGCTACTCCTACGAGCAGTACTTC	CASSSSDRGYSYEQYF
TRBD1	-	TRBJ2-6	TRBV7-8	TGTGCCAGCAGCTTCACCGGGACAGCGAACTCTGGGGCCAACGTCCTGACTTTC	CASSFTGTANSGANVLTF
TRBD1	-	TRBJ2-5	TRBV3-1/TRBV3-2	TGTGCCAGCAGCCAAGATGACAGGGCAGTCCCTAGTGGGGCCCAGTACTTC	CASSQDDRAVPSGAQYF
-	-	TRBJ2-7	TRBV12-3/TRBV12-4	TGTGCCAGCGGACATACAACCTACGAGCAGTACTTC	CASGHTTYEQYF
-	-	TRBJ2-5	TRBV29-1	TGCAGCGTTGAAGGCCGGGACAAAGGGGTGATGGAGACCCAGTACTTC	CSVEGRDKGVMETQYF
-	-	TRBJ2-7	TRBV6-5	TGTGCCAGCAGGGATACGAGGTTGGGCTACGAGCAGTACTTC	CASRDTRLGYEQYF
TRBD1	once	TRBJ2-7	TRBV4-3	TGCGCCAGCAGCCAATCCCTGACAGGGTCCTACGAGCAGTACTTC	CASSQSLTGSYEQYF
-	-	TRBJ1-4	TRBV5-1	TGCGCCAGCAGCGGTGGGGCCTCTAATGAAAAACTGTTTTTT	CASSGGASNEKLFF
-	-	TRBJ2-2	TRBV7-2	TGTGCCAGCAGACCCGCCTCGAGCACCGGGGAGCTGTTTTTT	CASRPASSTGELFF
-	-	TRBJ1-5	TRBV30	TGTGCCTGGAGTGTAGGAGGGAAGGGGTCTCAGCCCCAGCATTTT	CAWSVGGKGSQPQHF
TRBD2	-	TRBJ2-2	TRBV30	TGTGCCTGGAGTCGTGCGGCGGGGGGGCAGACCGGGGAGCTGTTTTTT	CAWSRAAGGQTGELFF
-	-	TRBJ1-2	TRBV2	TGTGCCAGCAGTGAAATGCGCCCCTACTATGGCTACACCTTC	CASSEMRPYYGYTF
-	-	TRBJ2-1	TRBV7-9	TGTGCCAGCAGCTTAAGCTTATCTTTCGGCGGCGGGTTGGGCAATGAGCAGTTCTTC	CASSLSLSFGGGLGNEQFF
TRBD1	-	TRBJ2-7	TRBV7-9	TGTGCCAGCAGCCTAGGGGGCTATATGGGGGAGCAGTACTTC	CASSLGGYMGEQYF
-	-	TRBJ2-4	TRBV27	TGTGCCAGCAGGGGAGGGGGATCCGGCATTCAGTACTTC	CASRGGGSGIQYF
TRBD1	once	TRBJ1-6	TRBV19	TGTGCCAGTAGTACCCTCCACAGACGGACAGGAGGAACCCTCCACTTT	CASSTLHRRTGGTLHF
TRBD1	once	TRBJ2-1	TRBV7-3	TGTGCCAGCAGCTCGACACACAGGGGCAATGAGCAGTTCTTC	CASSSTHRGNEQFF
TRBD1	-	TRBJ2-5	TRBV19	TGTGCCACAGAAATTACGGGGACAGTGGACGAGACCCAGTACTTC	CATEITGTVDETQYF
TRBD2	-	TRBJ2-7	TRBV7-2	TGTGCCAGCAGCTTAGGGTTATGGGACTACGAGGACGAGCAGTACTTC	CASSLGLWDYEDEQYF
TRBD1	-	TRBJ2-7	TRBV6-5	TGTGCCAGCAGTTACCGATCGGACAGGCCCGACTACGAGCAGTACTTC	CASSYRSDRPDYEQYF
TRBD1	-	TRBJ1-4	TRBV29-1	TGCAGCGCGACAGGGTCGCGGACTAATGAAAAACTGTTTTTT	CSATGSRTNEKLFF
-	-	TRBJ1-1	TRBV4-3	TGCGCCAGCAGCCAATCTATTACCGGTTCTGAAGCTTTCTTT	CASSQSITGSEAFF
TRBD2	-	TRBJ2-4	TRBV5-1	TGCGCCAGCAGCTTACCGACTAGCGGGACAGGAAACATTCAGTACTTC	CASSLPTSGTGNIQYF
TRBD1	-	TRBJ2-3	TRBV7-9	TGTGCCAGCAGCTTGAGGGTAGGGGGCAGTGATACGCAGTATTTT	CASSLRVGGSDTQYF
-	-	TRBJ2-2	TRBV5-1	TGCGCCAGCAGCTTTGCGGGGTGGGGCACCGGGGAGCTGTTTTTT	CASSFAGWGTGELFF
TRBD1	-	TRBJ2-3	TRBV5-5	TGTGCCAGCACCCTTAAGAAAACTCACAGGGGGAGCACAGATACGCAGTATTTT	CASTLKKTHRGSTDTQYF
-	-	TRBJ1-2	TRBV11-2	TGTGCCAGCAGCTTACAAGCAGGGGCCTCTAACTATGGCTACACCTTC	CASSLQAGASNYGYTF
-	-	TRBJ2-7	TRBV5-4	TGTGCCAGCAGCTTGGACGGACTGGGTGAGCAGTACTTC	CASSLDGLGEQYF
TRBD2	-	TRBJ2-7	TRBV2	TGTGTCAGCGCGTTGAGGCCCAGCGGGGTATCCTACGAGCAGTACTTC	CVSALRPSGVSYEQYF